The clone carrying this T cell receptor (beta chain) was picked up a small number of times. Its antigen is not identified. The sample contains more than one DNA sequence encoding this CDR3. Primers for the PCR totalled 60 Vbeta and 13 Jbeta. Original processing notes: The authors later counted 65 million to 80 million unique TCR beta chains, 9.5 million to 11 million of them shared. Using immunoSEQ multiplex PCR, the repertoire was profiled, and TCRdb retains in-frame clones only, with some absent. V and J calls and clone size are given by that table; D and trimming were obtained from the DNA. The data show 110,000 or so clones, over 60% seen once. Nominally healthy donors were sampled, though unrecorded immune exposures were likely. This CDR3 spans 15 amino acids. Trimming pared 0 bases from V and 6 bases from J, leaving 9 bases between. The V gene's germline CDR1 is MNHEY and CDR2 SVGAGI. The entry originates in a study of cytomegalovirus exposure and HLA in healthy donors. About the study: From donors who were HLA-typed, an early data release held about 85 million unique TCRs. General study points: A later analysis showed HLA-associated TCR beta chains outstripping equally common others in clonal expansion.

Sequencing was carried out using PBMCs. This receptor was taken from a man aged 18 to 35 in good health and CMV-seropositive. The chain couples TRBV6-5 to TRBJ1-6; D is uncertain. The CDR3 sequence: CASSYSGGGNSPLHF. CDR3 bases: TGTGCCAGCAGTTACTCTGGAGGCGGTAATTCACCCCTCCACTTT.